Included here is one T cell receptor (beta chain) sequence, with context. It lacks a known antigen. This sample stems from a study of CXCR3-negative and CXCR3-positive naive CD8 T cells (dated by TCRdb to between 2019 and 2020). Background for the entire study: About 150 million TRB reads were obtained in total, roughly 1.5 +/- 0.3 million reads per library. Diversity and physicochemical repertoire analyses covered under twelve donors pooled from two independent experiments. For the TRBV-TRBJ cluster analysis, the naive subsets came from 5 donors, while the memory cells came from 3 donors. Results and caveats for the whole study, not just this receptor: Freshly isolated PBMCs were used for most assays because CXCR3 expression went down partially after cryopreservation. Repertoire diversity was comparably high in both naive subsets but much lower in memory CD8+ T cells. Compared with CXCR3-negative naive cells, CXCR3-positive naive cells had TRB CDR3s with higher hydrophobicity (lower Kidera factor 4), lower energy, and higher strength and volume indices. Because surface CD5, which has been linked to self-reactivity in mice, was comparable between naive subsets, TCR interaction strength was also inferred from TRB CDR3 physicochemical properties. TRBV-TRBJ usage was similar between naive CXCR3-negative and CXCR3-positive cells from the same donor, while memory cells showed distinct patterns.

Including the terminal cysteine and phenylalanine, the CDR3 comprises 14 residues. Only the protein is on record. The germline V gene sets CDR1 to SGHDT and CDR2 to YYEEEE. The instrument given in TCRdb is NextSeq 550. The Human TCR Profiling Kit (MiLaboratory) was used to make UMI-labeled 5' RACE TRB cDNA libraries. The full amount of extracted RNA was used for cDNA synthesis, and the full amount of resulting cDNA was used for PCR amplification. Libraries were prepared in parallel using an identical number of PCR cycles. In the source study's methods: MIGEC and MiXCR extracted about 49,000 +/- 11,000 unique UMI-labeled TRB cDNA molecules per library, requiring at least two reads per UMI. On average, each library contained approximately 40,000 +/- 10,000 functional in-frame TRB CDR3 nucleotide clonotypes without stop codons. After downsampling to 5000 UMI-labeled TRB molecules per sample, diversity metrics, including normalized Shannon-Wiener and Chao1, were computed in VDJtools. Clonotype-size-weighted physicochemical properties of the central five CDR3 residues (interaction energy, strength, volume and Kidera factor 4) were computed in VDJtools. TCRdb reprocessed the reads; each CDR3 protein sequence makes one entry, and DNA is unavailable. These V and J calls rely on TCRdb rather than the paper's analysis. The sample's table covers about 130,000 distinct CDR3 sequences. Clones ranked in the top ten supply 0.41% of the sample.

Each CD8+ T cell subset was flow-sorted in triplicate, and 300,000 to 350,000 cells per subset were placed directly into RLT lysis buffer. To exclude memory contaminants, naive CD8+ T cells were stringently defined as CD45RO-CCR7+CD27+CD95-. Peripheral blood mononuclear cells were isolated from buffy coats using standard density gradient centrifugation. A FACSAria III was used to flow-sort naive CXCR3-negative and CXCR3-positive CD8+ T cells. Total RNA was extracted from sorted cells using an RNeasy Mini Kit. Sample: naive CXCR3+ CD8+ T cells from blood. The sample's cell subset or site label, in plain terms: CD45RO-CCR7+CD27+CD95- naive CD8+ T cells expressing CXCR3 (TNR3+). The rearranged chain carries TRBV5-6 and TRBJ2-7; TCRdb picks TRBD1, but there is no DNA to check that call. The TCR originated in a human donor in good health. Some clones in this sample may be carry-over from other donors' samples. CDR3 protein: CASSPRGISYEQYF.